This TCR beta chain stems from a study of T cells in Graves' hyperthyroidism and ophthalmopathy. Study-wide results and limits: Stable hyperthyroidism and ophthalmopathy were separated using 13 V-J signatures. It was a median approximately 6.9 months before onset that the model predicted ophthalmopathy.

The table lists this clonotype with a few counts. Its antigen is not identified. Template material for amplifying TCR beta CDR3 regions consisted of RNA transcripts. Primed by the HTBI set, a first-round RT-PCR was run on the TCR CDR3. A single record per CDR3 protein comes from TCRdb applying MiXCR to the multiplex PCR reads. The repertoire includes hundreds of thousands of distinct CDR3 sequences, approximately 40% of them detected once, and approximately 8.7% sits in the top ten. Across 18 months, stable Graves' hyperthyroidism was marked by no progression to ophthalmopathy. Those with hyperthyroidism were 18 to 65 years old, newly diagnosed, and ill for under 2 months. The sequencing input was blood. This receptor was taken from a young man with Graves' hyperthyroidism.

The CDR3 loop reads CASSPLPEGTQETQYF. The CDR3, as DNA: TGCGCCAGCAGCCCCCTGCCAGAAGGAACTCAAGAGACCCAGTACTTC. The chain employs TRBV5-1 and TRBJ2-5; D unclear. This CDR3 comprises 16 residues. The V end was cut by 4 bases, the J end by 2 bases, with 18 bases between. Germline values: CDR1 SGHRS, CDR2 YFSETQ.